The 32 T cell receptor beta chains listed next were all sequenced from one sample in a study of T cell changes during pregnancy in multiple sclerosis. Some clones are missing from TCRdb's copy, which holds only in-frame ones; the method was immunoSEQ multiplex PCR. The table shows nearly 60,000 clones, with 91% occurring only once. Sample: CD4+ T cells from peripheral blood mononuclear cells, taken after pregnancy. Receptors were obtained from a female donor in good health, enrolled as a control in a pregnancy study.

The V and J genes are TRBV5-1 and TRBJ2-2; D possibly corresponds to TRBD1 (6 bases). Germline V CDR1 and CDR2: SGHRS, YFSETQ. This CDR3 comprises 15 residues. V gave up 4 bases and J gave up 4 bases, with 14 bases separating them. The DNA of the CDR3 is TGCGCCAGCAGCCCCCGGGACACCTCCACCGGGGAGCTGTTTTTT. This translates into CASSPRDTSTGELFF.

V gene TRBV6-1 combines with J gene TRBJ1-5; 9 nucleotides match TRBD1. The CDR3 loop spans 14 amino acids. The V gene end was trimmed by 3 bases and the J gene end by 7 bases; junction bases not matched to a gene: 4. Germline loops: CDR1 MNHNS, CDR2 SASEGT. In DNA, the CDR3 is TGTGCCAGCAGTGAGGACAGGGGATACCAGCCCCAGCATTTT. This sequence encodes CASSEDRGYQPQHF.

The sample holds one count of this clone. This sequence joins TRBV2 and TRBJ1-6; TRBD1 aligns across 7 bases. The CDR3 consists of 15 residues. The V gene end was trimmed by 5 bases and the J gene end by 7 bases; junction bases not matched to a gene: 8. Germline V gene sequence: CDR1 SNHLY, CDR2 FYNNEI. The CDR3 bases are TGTGCCAGCAGTTTACAGGGGAATAAGAATTCACCCCTCCACTTT. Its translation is CASSLQGNKNSPLHF.

CDR3 sequence: CASSPPRGPSGTGELFF. CDR3 DNA: TGTGCCAGCAGCCCGCCCAGGGGCCCTTCGGGCACCGGGGAGCTGTTTTTT. This sequence joins TRBV7-3 and TRBJ2-2, with D perhaps TRBD1 (6 bases). Germline CDR1 is SGHTA and CDR2 is FQGTGA. The CDR3 has 17 residues. Trimming pared 5 bases from V and 4 bases from J, leaving 20 bases between.

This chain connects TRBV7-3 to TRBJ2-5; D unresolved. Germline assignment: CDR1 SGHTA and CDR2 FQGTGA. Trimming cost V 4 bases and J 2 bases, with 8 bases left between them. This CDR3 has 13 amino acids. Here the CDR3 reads CASSSSTQETQYF. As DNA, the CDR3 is TGTGCCAGCAGCTCATCCACACAAGAGACCCAGTACTTC.

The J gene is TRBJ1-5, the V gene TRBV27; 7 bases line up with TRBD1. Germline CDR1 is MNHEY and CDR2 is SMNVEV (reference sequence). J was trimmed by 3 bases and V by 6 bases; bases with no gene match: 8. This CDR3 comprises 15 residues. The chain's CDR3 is CASRETGSVNQPQHF. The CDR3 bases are TGTGCCAGCAGAGAGACAGGGTCGGTCAATCAGCCCCAGCATTTT.

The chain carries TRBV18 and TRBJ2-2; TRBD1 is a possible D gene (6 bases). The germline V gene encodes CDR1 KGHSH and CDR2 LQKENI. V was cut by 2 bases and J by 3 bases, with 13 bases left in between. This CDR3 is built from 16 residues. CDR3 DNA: TGTGCCAGCTCACCAAGGGGGAATTTGGACACCGGGGAGCTGTTTTTT. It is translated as CASSPRGNLDTGELFF.

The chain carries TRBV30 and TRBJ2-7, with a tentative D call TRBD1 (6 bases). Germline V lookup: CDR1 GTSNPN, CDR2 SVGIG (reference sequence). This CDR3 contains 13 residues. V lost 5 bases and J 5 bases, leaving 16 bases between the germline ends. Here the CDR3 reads CAWAAGVLDEQYF. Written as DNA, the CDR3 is TGTGCCTGGGCAGCAGGGGTTCTAGACGAGCAGTACTTC.

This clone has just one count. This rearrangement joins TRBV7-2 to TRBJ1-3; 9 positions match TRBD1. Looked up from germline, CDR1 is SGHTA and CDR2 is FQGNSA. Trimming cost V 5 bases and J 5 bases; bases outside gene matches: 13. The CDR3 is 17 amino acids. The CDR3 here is CASSPRSGTGLRNTIYF. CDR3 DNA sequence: TGTGCCAGCAGCCCTCGCTCCGGGACAGGGCTGAGAAACACCATATATTTT. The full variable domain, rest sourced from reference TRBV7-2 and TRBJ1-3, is GAGVSQSPSNKVTEKGKDVELRCDPISGHTALYWYRQSLGQGLEFLIYFQGNSAPDKSGLPSDRFSAERTGGSVSTLTIQRTQQEDSAVYLCASSPRSGTGLRNTIYFGEGSWLTVV.

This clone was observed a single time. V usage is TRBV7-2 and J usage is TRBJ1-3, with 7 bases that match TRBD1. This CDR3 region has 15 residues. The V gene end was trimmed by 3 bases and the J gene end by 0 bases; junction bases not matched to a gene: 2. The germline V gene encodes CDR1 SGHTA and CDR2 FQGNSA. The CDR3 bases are TGTGCCAGCAGCTTGACAGGGCGCTCTGGAAACACCATATATTTT. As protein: CASSLTGRSGNTIYF.

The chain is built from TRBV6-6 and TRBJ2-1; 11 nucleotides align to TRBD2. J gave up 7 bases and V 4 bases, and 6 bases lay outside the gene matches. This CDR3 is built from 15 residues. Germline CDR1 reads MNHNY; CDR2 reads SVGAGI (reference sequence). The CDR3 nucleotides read TGTGCCAGCAGTTCAACTAGCGGGGGTTTTAATGAGCAGTTCTTC. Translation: CASSSTSGGFNEQFF.

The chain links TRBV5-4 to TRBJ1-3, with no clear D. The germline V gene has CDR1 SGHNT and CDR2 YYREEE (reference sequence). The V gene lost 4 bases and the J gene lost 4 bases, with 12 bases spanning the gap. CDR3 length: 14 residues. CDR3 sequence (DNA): TGTGCCAGCAGCGAGAATCCTCCGGGAAACACCATATATTTT. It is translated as CASSENPPGNTIYF. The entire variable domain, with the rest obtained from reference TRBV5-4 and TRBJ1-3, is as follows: ETGVTQSPTHLIKTRGQQVTLRCSSQSGHNTVSWYQQALGQGPQFIFQYYREEENGRGNFPPRFSGLQFPNYSSELNVNALELDDSALYLCASSENPPGNTIYFGEGSWLTVV.

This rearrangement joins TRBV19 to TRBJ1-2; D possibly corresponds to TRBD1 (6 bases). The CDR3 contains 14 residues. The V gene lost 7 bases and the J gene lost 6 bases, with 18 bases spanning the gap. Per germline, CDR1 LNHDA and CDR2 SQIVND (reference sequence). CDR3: CASNTRGQGHGYTF. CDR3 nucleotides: TGTGCCAGTAACACTCGAGGCCAGGGGCATGGCTACACCTTC.

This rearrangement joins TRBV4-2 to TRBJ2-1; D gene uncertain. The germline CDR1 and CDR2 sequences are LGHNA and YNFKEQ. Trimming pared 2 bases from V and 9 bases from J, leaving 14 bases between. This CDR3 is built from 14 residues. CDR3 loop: CASSQWSGGSEQFF. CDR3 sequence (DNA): TGTGCCAGCAGCCAATGGTCAGGTGGTAGTGAGCAGTTCTTC.

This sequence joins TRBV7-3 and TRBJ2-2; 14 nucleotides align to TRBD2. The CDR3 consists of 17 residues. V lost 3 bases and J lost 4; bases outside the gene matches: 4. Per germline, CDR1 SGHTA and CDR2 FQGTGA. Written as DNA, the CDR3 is TGTGCCAGCAGCTTGACTAGCGGGGGGGCGCGCACCGGGGAGCTGTTTTTT. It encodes CASSLTSGGARTGELFF.

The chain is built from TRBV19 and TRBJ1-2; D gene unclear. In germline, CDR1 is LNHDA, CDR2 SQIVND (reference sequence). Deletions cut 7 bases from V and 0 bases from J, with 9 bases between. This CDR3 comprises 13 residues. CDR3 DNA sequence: TGTGCCAGTACCGAGGTAGCTAACTATGGCTACACCTTC. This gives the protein CASTEVANYGYTF.

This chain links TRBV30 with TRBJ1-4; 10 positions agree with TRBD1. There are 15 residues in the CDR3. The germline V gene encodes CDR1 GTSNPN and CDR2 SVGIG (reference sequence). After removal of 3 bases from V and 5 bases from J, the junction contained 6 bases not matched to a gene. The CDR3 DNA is TGTGCCTGGAGCATTACGACAGGGGGCAATGAAAAACTGTTTTTT. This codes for CAWSITTGGNEKLFF. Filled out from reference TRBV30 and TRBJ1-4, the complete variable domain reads SQTIHQWPATLVQPVGSPLSLECTVEGTSNPNLYWYRQAAGRGLQLLFYSVGIGQISSEVPQNLSASRPQDRQFILSSKKLLLSDSGFYLCAWSITTGGNEKLFFGSGTQLSVL.

CDR3 protein: CASSPTGNSNQPQHF. CDR3 nucleotide sequence: TGTGCCAGCAGCCCAACAGGGAACAGCAATCAGCCCCAGCATTTT. This chain uses TRBV5-5 with TRBJ1-5; possible D gene TRBD1, 6 bases. The V end was cut by 4 bases, the J end by 1 base, with 12 bases between. This CDR3 spans 15 amino acids. The V gene's germline CDR1 is SGHKS and CDR2 YYEKEE (reference sequence).

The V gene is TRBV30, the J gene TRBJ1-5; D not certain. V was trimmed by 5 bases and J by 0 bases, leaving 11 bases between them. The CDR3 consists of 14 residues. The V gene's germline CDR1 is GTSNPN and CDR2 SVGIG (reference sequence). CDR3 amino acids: CAWGGQYSNQPQHF. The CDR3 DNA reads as TGTGCCTGGGGTGGGCAGTATAGCAATCAGCCCCAGCATTTT.

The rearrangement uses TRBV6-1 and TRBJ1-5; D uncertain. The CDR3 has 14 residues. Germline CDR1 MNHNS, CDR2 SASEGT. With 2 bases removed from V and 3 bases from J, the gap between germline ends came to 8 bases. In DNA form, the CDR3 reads TGTGCCAGCAGTGAAATGAGTTTCAATCAGCCCCAGCATTTT. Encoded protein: CASSEMSFNQPQHF.

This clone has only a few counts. CDR3 sequence (DNA): TGTGCCAGCAGAGAGACAGGGGAGGCCGGGGAGCTGTTTTTT. This encodes CASRETGEAGELFF. V usage is TRBV11-3 and J usage is TRBJ2-2; 8 positions agree with TRBD1. V gave up 6 bases and J gave up 6 bases; unmatched junction bases: 6. Looked up from germline, CDR1 is SGHNT and CDR2 is YENEEA. The CDR3 has 14 residues. Full variable domain (remainder filled in from reference TRBV11-3 and TRBJ2-2): EAGVVQSPRYKIIEKKQPVAFWCNPISGHNTLYWYLQNLGQGPELLIRYENEEAVDDSQLPKDRFSAERLKGVDSTLKIQPAELGDSAVYLCASRETGEAGELFFGEGSRLTVL.

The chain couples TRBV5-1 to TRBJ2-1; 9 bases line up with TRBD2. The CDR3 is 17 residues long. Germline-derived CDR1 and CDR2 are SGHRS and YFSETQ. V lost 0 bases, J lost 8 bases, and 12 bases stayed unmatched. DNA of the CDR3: TGCGCCAGCAGCTTGGATGGGCGGGGGGGCTCGGTCGATGAGCAGTTCTTC. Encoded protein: CASSLDGRGGSVDEQFF.

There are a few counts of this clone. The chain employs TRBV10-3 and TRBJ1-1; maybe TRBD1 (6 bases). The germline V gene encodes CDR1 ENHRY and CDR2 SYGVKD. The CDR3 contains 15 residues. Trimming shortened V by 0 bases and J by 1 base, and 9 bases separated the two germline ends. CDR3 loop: CAISESRQANTEAFF. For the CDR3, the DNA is TGTGCCATCAGTGAGTCGAGACAGGCGAACACTGAAGCTTTCTTT.

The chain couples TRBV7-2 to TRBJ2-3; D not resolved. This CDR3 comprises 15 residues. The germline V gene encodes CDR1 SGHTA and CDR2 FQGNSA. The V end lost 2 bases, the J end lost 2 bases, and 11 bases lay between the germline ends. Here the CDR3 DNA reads TGTGCCAGCAGCTTAATGGGCCAATACACAGATACGCAGTATTTT. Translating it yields CASSLMGQYTDTQYF.

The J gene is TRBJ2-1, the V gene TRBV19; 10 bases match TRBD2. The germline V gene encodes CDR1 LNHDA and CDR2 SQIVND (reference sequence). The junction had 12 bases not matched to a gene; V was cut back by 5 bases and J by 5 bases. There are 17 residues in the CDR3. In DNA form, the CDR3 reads TGTGCCAGTAGTCTGAGCGGGGGGGCCGCGGGGAACAATGAGCAGTTCTTC. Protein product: CASSLSGGAAGNNEQFF. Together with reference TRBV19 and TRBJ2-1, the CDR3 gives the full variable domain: DGGITQSPKYLFRKEGQNVTLSCEQNLNHDAMYWYRQDPGQGLRLIYYSQIVNDFQKGDIAEGYSVSREKKESFPLTVTSAQKNPTAFYLCASSLSGGAAGNNEQFFGPGTRLTVL.

CDR3 nucleotides: TGTGCCAGCAGCGGAAGTAGATCGACAGGGAAGGATGAAAAACTGTTTTTT. It encodes CASSGSRSTGKDEKLFF. The chain is built from TRBV9 and TRBJ1-4, with 7 bases aligning to TRBD1. The germline gives CDR1 SGDLS, CDR2 YYNGEE. This CDR3 contains 17 residues. After removal of 3 bases from V and 6 bases from J, the junction contained 14 bases not matched to a gene.

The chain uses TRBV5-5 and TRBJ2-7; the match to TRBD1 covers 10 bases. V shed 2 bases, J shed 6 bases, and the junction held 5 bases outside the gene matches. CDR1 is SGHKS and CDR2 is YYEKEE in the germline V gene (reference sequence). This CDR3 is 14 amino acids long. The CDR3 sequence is CASSLDRGLGEQYF. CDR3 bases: TGTGCCAGCAGCTTAGACAGGGGGCTGGGCGAGCAGTACTTC.

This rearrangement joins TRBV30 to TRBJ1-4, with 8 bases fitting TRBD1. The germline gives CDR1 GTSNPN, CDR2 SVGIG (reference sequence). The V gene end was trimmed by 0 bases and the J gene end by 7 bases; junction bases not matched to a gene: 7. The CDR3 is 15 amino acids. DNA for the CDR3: TGTGCCTGGAGTGTACCGGGACAGGTTTTTGAAAAACTGTTTTTT. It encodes CAWSVPGQVFEKLFF.

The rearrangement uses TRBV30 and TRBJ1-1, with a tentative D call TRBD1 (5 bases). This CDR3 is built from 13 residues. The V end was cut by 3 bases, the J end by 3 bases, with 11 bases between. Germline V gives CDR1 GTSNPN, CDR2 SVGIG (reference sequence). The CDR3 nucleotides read TGTGCCTGGAGGACGGGACTCGACACTGAAGCTTTCTTT. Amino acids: CAWRTGLDTEAFF.

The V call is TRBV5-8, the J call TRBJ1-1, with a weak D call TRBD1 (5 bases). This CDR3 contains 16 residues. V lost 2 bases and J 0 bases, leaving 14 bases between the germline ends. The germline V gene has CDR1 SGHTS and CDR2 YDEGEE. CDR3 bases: TGTGCCAGCAGCTTTTCGCGTTCGGGGGTGAACACTGAAGCTTTCTTT. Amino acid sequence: CASSFSRSGVNTEAFF.

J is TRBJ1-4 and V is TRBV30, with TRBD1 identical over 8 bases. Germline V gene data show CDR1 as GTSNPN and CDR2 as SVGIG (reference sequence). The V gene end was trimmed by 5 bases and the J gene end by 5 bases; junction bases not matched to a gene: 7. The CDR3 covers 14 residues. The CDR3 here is CAWSGTGRNEKLFF. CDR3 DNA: TGTGCCTGGTCGGGGACAGGACGAAATGAAAAACTGTTTTTT. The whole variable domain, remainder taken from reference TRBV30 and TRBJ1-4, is SQTIHQWPATLVQPVGSPLSLECTVEGTSNPNLYWYRQAAGRGLQLLFYSVGIGQISSEVPQNLSASRPQDRQFILSSKKLLLSDSGFYLCAWSGTGRNEKLFFGSGTQLSVL.

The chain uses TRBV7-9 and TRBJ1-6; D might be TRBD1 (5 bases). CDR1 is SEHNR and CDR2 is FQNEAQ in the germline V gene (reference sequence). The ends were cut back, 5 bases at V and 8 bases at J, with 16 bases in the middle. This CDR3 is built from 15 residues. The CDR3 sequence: CASSRLGTAHSPLHF. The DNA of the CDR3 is TGTGCCAGCAGCCGACTCGGGACTGCTCATTCACCCCTCCACTTT.